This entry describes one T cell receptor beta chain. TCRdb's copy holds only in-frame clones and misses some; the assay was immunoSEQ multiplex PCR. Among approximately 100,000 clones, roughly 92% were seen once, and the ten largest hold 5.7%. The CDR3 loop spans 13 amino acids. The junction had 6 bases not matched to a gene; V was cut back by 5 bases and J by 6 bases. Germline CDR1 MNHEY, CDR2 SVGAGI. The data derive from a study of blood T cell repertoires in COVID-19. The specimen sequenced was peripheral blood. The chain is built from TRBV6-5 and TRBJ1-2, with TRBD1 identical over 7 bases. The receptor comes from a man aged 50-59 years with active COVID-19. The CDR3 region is CASSPTGTDGYTF. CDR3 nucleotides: TGTGCCAGCAGTCCGACAGGGACGGATGGCTACACCTTC.